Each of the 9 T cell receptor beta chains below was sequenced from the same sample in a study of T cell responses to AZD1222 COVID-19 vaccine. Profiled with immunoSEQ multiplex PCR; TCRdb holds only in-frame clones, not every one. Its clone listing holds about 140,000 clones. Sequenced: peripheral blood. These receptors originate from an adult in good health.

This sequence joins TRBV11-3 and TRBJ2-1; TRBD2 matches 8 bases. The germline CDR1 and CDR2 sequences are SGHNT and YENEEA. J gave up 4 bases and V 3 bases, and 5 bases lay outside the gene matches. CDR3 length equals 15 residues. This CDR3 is CASSLGTSSYNEQFF. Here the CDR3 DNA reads TGTGCCAGCAGCTTGGGGACTAGTTCTTACAATGAGCAGTTCTTC.

CDR3 in amino acids: CASSYRGNYGYTF. CDR3 DNA sequence: TGTGCCAGCAGCTATCGTGGGAACTATGGCTACACCTTC. The V call is TRBV7-9, the J call TRBJ1-2, with D uncertain. The CDR3 extends over 13 amino acids. With 4 bases removed from V and 2 bases from J, the gap between germline ends came to 8 bases. From germline, CDR1 is SEHNR and CDR2 FQNEAQ (reference sequence). Together with reference TRBV7-9 and TRBJ1-2, the CDR3 gives the full variable domain: DTGVSQNPRHKITKRGQNVTFRCDPISEHNRLYWYRQTLGQGPEFLTYFQNEAQLEKSRLLSDRFSAERPKGSFSTLEIQRTEQGDSAMYLCASSYRGNYGYTFGSGTRLTVV.

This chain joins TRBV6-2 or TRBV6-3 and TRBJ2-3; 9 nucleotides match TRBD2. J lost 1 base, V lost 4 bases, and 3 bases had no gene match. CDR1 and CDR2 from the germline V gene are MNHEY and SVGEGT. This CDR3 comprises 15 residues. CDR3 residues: CASSFWTSGTDTQYF. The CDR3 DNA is TGTGCCAGCAGTTTCTGGACTAGCGGCACAGATACGCAGTATTTT.

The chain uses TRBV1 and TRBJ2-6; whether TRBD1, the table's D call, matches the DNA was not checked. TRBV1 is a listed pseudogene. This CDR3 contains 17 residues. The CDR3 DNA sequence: TGCACCAGCAGCCAAGCGGGGACAGGGTTTGGGGCCAACGTCCTGACTTTC. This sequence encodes CTSSQAGTGFGANVLTF.

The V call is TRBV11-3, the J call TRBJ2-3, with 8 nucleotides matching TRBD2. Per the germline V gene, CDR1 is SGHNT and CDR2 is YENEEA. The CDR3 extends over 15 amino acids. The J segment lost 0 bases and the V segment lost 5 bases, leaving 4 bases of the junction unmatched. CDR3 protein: CASSQSGGSTDTQYF. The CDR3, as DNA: TGTGCCAGCAGCCAGAGCGGGGGTAGCACAGATACGCAGTATTTT.

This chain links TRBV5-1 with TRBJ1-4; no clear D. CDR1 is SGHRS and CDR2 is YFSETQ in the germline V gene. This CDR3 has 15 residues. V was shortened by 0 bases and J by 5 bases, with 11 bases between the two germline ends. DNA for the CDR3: TGCGCCAGCAGCTTGGTTGTAGGGCGAAATGAAAAACTGTTTTTT. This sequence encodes CASSLVVGRNEKLFF.

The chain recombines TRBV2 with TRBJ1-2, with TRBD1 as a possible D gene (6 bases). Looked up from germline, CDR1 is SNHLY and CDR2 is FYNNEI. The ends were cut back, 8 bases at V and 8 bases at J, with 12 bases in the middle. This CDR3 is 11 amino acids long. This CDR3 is CASGGLVGYTF. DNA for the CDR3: TGTGCCAGCGGGGGCCTGGTCGGCTACACCTTC.

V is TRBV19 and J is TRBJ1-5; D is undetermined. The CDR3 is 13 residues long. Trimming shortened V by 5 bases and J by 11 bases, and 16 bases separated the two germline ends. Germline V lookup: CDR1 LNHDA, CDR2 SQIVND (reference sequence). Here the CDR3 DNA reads TGTGCCAGTAGTTCCACCCGACGTGGGACCCAGCATTTT. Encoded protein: CASSSTRRGTQHF.

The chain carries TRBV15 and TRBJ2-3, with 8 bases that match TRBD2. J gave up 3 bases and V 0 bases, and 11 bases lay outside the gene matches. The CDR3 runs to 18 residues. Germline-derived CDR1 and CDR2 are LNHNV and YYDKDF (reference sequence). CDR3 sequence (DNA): TGTGCCACCAGCAGAGATTATAGCGGGGATGGGCGAACAGATACGCAGTATTTT. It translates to CATSRDYSGDGRTDTQYF.